Below are 5 T cell receptor beta chains sequenced from a single sample in a study of blood T cell repertoires in COVID-19. Produced via immunoSEQ multiplex PCR; TCRdb's table is partial and in-frame only. The sample includes a few hundred thousand clones, 80% to 90% seen only once; the top ten take around 1.9%. Source material: PBMCs or T cells enriched from blood (not recorded which). These receptors originate from a man aged 35-49 years in a cohort exposed to, infected with or recovered from COVID-19 (not recorded which).

This rearrangement joins TRBV9 to TRBJ2-5; perhaps TRBD2 as D (6 bases). Deletions cut 0 bases from V and 5 bases from J, with 17 bases between. In germline, CDR1 is SGDLS, CDR2 YYNGEE. The CDR3 extends over 16 amino acids. The CDR3 bases are TGTGCCAGCAGCGTAGCTGAGGGGACTCCAGGGGAGACCCAGTACTTC. This gives the protein CASSVAEGTPGETQYF.

The V gene is TRBV25-1, the J gene TRBJ2-5, with D possibly being TRBD2 (6 bases). The CDR3 is 14 amino acids. V lost 2 bases and J lost 3, with 10 bases in between. Germline loops: CDR1 MGHDK, CDR2 SYGVNS. CDR3 nucleotides: TGTGCCAGCAGTGAAGGAAGGACTAAAGAGACCCAGTACTTC. Protein sequence: CASSEGRTKETQYF.

This chain uses TRBV28 with TRBJ1-2, with D hard to call. V was cut by 5 bases and J by 4 bases, with 14 bases left in between. The CDR3 totals 14 residues. The V gene's germline CDR1 is MDHEN and CDR2 SYDVKM. The CDR3 coding sequence is TGTGCCAGCAGTCTGACCCGCGGTGGCTATGGCTACACCTTC. Translation gives CASSLTRGGYGYTF.

The V and J genes are TRBV6-6 and TRBJ2-2, with TRBD1 matching over 11 bases. The ends lost 5 bases at V and 5 bases at J; junction bases unmatched: 10. The CDR3 has 17 amino acids. Germline CDR1 and CDR2: MNHNY and SVGAGI (reference sequence). CDR3 bases: TGTGCCAGCAGTCCATCCCGGGACAGGGGGTATACCGGGGAGCTGTTTTTT. Residues: CASSPSRDRGYTGELFF.

The rearrangement joins TRBV10-2 to TRBJ2-3; TRBD2 matches 14 bases. The CDR3 runs to 16 residues. The germline CDR1 and CDR2 sequences are WSHSY and SAAADI. V lost 5 bases to trimming and J lost 4 bases; unmatched junction nucleotides: 5. In nucleotides, the CDR3 is TGCGCCAGCAGTACACCGGGACTAGCGGGAGCAGATACGCAGTATTTT. Translating gives CASSTPGLAGADTQYF.